These 5 T cell receptor beta chains originate from one sample sequenced in a study of T-cell reconstitution after alpha-beta-depleted transplantation in children. Unique molecular identifiers tagged the TCRbeta library. TCRdb analysed the PCR reads with MiXCR anew, one entry per CDR3 protein. The table shows about 830,000 distinct CDR3 sequences, with roughly 16% occurring only once. Sequenced material: PBMCs, mostly from graft donor cells, taken 360 days after TCRalphabeta/CD19-depleted stem cell transplant. The receptor set was obtained from a male patient aged 10 to 17 who had a stem cell transplant for acute lymphoblastic leukemia, so the T cells may come from the graft donor.

The CDR3 sequence is CASSSTGGSGANVLTF. In nucleotides, the CDR3 is TGCGCCAGCAGCTCGACAGGGGGCTCTGGGGCCAACGTCCTGACTTTC. This chain uses TRBV5-1 with TRBJ2-6, with TRBD1 matching 9 bases. Germline CDR1 SGHRS, CDR2 YFSETQ. This CDR3 has 16 amino acids. With 3 bases clipped from V and 0 bases from J, the junction kept 1 base outside the gene matches.

V usage is TRBV19 and J usage is TRBJ1-1; 8 nucleotides match TRBD1. The J segment lost 1 base and the V segment lost 6 bases, leaving 4 bases of the junction unmatched. The germline gives CDR1 LNHDA, CDR2 SQIVND (reference sequence). The CDR3 contains 14 residues. The CDR3 DNA reads as TGTGCCAGTAGGAAACAGGGGGGGAACACTGAAGCTTTCTTT. It yields the protein CASRKQGGNTEAFF.

Only a few counts were recorded for this clonotype. The V and J genes are TRBV4-2 and TRBJ2-5; 14 bases map to TRBD2. The ends lost 3 bases at V and 2 bases at J; junction bases unmatched: 11. Germline V gene sequence: CDR1 LGHNA, CDR2 YNFKEQ. CDR3 length equals 19 residues. This chain's CDR3 is CASSHFGTSGRRKQETQYF. The CDR3 coding sequence is TGTGCCAGCAGCCACTTCGGGACTAGCGGGAGACGGAAGCAAGAGACCCAGTACTTC.

V is TRBV7-9 and J is TRBJ1-2; maybe TRBD1 (6 bases). V gave up 0 bases and J gave up 2 bases, with 10 bases separating them. The germline CDR1 and CDR2 sequences are SEHNR and FQNEAQ (reference sequence). CDR3 length equals 15 residues. CDR3 DNA: TGTGCCAGCAGCTTAGCGGGGGCAGGGAACTATGGCTACACCTTC. This encodes CASSLAGAGNYGYTF.

This clonotype was observed many times. The chain carries TRBV3-1 and TRBJ2-1; a possible D gene is TRBD1 (5 bases). The CDR3 has 16 amino acids. The V gene's germline CDR1 is LGHDT and CDR2 YNNKEL (reference sequence). The ends were cut back, 4 bases at V and 1 base at J, with 14 bases in the middle. The CDR3 DNA reads TGTGCCAGCAGCCCGCTTGGACACCAATCCTACAATGAGCAGTTCTTC. Translation gives CASSPLGHQSYNEQFF.